The rows below give T cell receptor beta chains drawn from one sample of a study of T-cell reconstitution after alpha-beta-depleted transplantation in children. TCRdb analysed the PCR reads with MiXCR anew, one entry per CDR3 protein. Of some 600,000 distinct CDR3 sequences listed, roughly 13% are singletons. The input for sequencing was PBMCs, mostly from graft donor cells, taken 360 days after TCRalphabeta/CD19-depleted stem cell transplant. These receptors were taken from a male patient between 10 and 17 years old who had a stem cell transplant for acute myeloid leukemia, so the T cells may come from the graft donor. CDR3s include the opening cysteine and the closing phenylalanine or tryptophan. D genes are given only for firm matches. The size field is filled for only some rows; it gives once, few, many or a size class.

D	size	V	J	length	DNA	CDR3
TRBD1	-	TRBV29-1	TRBJ1-1	13	TGCAGCGCTGAACAGGGGTATAACACTGAAGCTTTCTTT	CSAEQGYNTEAFF
-	-	TRBV28	TRBJ1-1	13	TGTGCCAGCAGTTCCGGACAAATAACTGAAGCTTTCTTT	CASSSGQITEAFF
-	few	TRBV6-2/TRBV6-3	TRBJ1-1	16	TGTGCCAGCAGCCCCTACAGGGTACGCATGAACACTGAAGCTTTCTTT	CASSPYRVRMNTEAFF
TRBD2	many	TRBV7-9	TRBJ2-1	15	TGTGCCAGCAGCTTAGGACTAGCGGGAGCGTATGAGCAGTTCTTC	CASSLGLAGAYEQFF
TRBD2	few	TRBV20-1	TRBJ2-5	16	TGCAGTGCTAGAGAGTGGAGACTAGCGGGAGTAGAGACCCAGTACTTC	CSAREWRLAGVETQYF
TRBD2	many	TRBV29-1	TRBJ2-7	13	TGCAGCGTTGGACTAGCAAGGGGCAGCGAGCAGTACTTC	CSVGLARGSEQYF
-	few	TRBV29-1	TRBJ2-5	13	TGCAGCGTTGAAGGGCAGGACCAAGAGACCCAGTACTTC	CSVEGQDQETQYF
TRBD2	-	TRBV2	TRBJ2-3	16	TGTGCCAGCATGGGCCAAACGGGAGGGCCTCCAGATACGCAGTATTTT	CASMGQTGGPPDTQYF
TRBD2	-	TRBV4-2	TRBJ2-7	16	TGTGCCAGCAGCCAACTTAGACTAGCGGCTTCCTACGAGCAGTACTTC	CASSQLRLAASYEQYF
TRBD2	few	TRBV10-3	TRBJ2-3	16	TGTGCCATCAGTGGTCTAGCGGGAGTAGGAACAGATACGCAGTATTTT	CAISGLAGVGTDTQYF
-	many	TRBV20-1	TRBJ2-1	16	TGCAGTGCTAATCCCAAACTAGAGAGCTCCTACAATGAGCAGTTCTTC	CSANPKLESSYNEQFF
TRBD2	many	TRBV20-1	TRBJ2-7	13	TGCAGTGCTGGTGGGACTAGAAGGGGCGAGCAGTACTTC	CSAGGTRRGEQYF
TRBD1	-	TRBV13	TRBJ2-4	17	TGTGCCAGCAGCTCTATCTTCCTGTCGGACAGGGAAAACATTCAGTACTTC	CASSSIFLSDRENIQYF
-	many	TRBV2	TRBJ2-1	14	TGTGCCAGCGCTCCCTTTAAGGGTGGGAATGAGCAGTTCTTC	CASAPFKGGNEQFF
-	many	TRBV28	TRBJ1-5	15	TGTGCCAGCAGTTTCCAGGCGGGAAGTCAGGCGCCCCAGCATTTT	CASSFQAGSQAPQHF
-	-	TRBV28	TRBJ2-5	14	TGTGCCAGCAGTCCGCACTGGGGTACCGACTCCCAGTACTTC	CASSPHWGTDSQYF
TRBD2	-	TRBV7-2	TRBJ2-7	18	TGTGCCAGCAGCTTAGGACTAGCGGGAGGAGGGTCTCAACACGAGCAGTACTTC	CASSLGLAGGGSQHEQYF
-	-	TRBV20-1	TRBJ2-7	14	TGCAGTGCTAGACTAGACAGGCCTGCCTACGAGCAGTACTTC	CSARLDRPAYEQYF
TRBD2	-	TRBV11-3	TRBJ2-2	15	TGTGCCAGCAGCCCGACTAGCGGGAATGTCGGGGAGCTGTTTTTT	CASSPTSGNVGELFF
TRBD1	few	TRBV25-1	TRBJ2-5	15	TGTGCCAGCAGTGTTTCAGGGGGTTGGGAAGAGACCCAGTACTTC	CASSVSGGWEETQYF
-	many	TRBV18	TRBJ2-2	16	TGTGCCAGCTCACCACCGCGGACAGCGAACACCGGGGAGCTGTTTTTT	CASSPPRTANTGELFF
-	-	TRBV28	TRBJ1-1	11	TGTGCCAGCAGTATCTGGGGTGAAGCTTTCTTT	CASSIWGEAFF
-	few	TRBV20-1	TRBJ2-7	15	TGCAGTGCTAGAGATCAGAGGGGGAATTACTACGAGCAGTACTTC	CSARDQRGNYYEQYF
-	-	TRBV5-6	TRBJ2-1	14	TGTGCCAGCAGCTTGAATGGCCGCCTCCTCGGGGAGTTCTTC	CASSLNGRLLGEFF
-	few	TRBV5-5	TRBJ2-1	14	TGTGCCAGCAGCTCCTTAGCGGCGAACAATGAGCAGTTCTTC	CASSSLAANNEQFF
-	-	TRBV20-1	TRBJ2-3	13	TGCAGTGAAATGGCTAGCGGCACAGATACGCAGTATTTT	CSEMASGTDTQYF
-	few	TRBV29-1	TRBJ1-5	14	TGCAGCGTTGGGGGCAGCGATAGCAATCAGCCCCAGCATTTT	CSVGGSDSNQPQHF
-	few	TRBV2	TRBJ2-5	15	TGTGCCAGCACGAGGGATCAGACACGCCAAGAGACCCAGTACTTC	CASTRDQTRQETQYF
-	-	TRBV7-7	TRBJ2-2	15	TGTGCTAGCAGCTTCGGAGACCCGAACACCGGGGAGCTGTTTTTT	CASSFGDPNTGELFF
-	few	TRBV7-9	TRBJ1-1	16	TGTGCCAGCAGCTTAGGGGAGGGCACCCTGAACACTGAAGCTTTCTTT	CASSLGEGTLNTEAFF
-	few	TRBV15	TRBJ2-7	16	TGTGCCACCAGCAGAGACGGCGCGACCCTTCCCTACGAGCAGTACTTC	CATSRDGATLPYEQYF
-	-	TRBV7-7	TRBJ2-1	15	TGTGCTAGCAGCTTTGGGCGGGGATCCTACAATGAGCAGTTCTTC	CASSFGRGSYNEQFF
TRBD2	-	TRBV20-1	TRBJ2-2	14	TGCAGCTTAAGACTAGCGGGAGTCACCGGGGAGCTGTTTTTT	CSLRLAGVTGELFF
-	few	TRBV12-3/TRBV12-4	TRBJ2-3	16	TGTGCCAGCAGTCCGCCAGAGCAGCGTTCCACAGATACGCAGTATTTT	CASSPPEQRSTDTQYF
TRBD1	-	TRBV20-1	TRBJ1-6	11	TGCAGTGGACAGGGGAGGACACCCCTCCACTTT	CSGQGRTPLHF
TRBD2	many	TRBV4-3	TRBJ2-1	17	TGCGCCAGCAGCCAAAAGATGGCACTAGCGGGGCTAGACGAGCAGTTCTTC	CASSQKMALAGLDEQFF
-	-	TRBV7-2	TRBJ1-2	16	TGTGCCAGCAGCTCCTCGAACGTCCCCCGCGGCTATGGCTACACCTTC	CASSSSNVPRGYGYTF
TRBD1	-	TRBV11-2	TRBJ2-5	14	TGTGCCAGCAGCGCAACGACAGGGCAAGAGACCCAGTACTTC	CASSATTGQETQYF
TRBD1	few	TRBV7-2	TRBJ2-7	14	TGTGCCAGCAGCCGAAAGACAGGGCCGTACGAGCAGTACTTC	CASSRKTGPYEQYF
-	-	TRBV27	TRBJ2-3	16	TGTGCCAGCAGTCCTCGGGCCCTCGAAAGGCCAGATACGCAGTATTTT	CASSPRALERPDTQYF
TRBD1	-	TRBV28	TRBJ2-7	16	TGTGCCAGCAGTATACTACAGGGGGCAGGCGCCTACGAGCAGTACTTC	CASSILQGAGAYEQYF
-	few	TRBV20-1	TRBJ1-5	16	TGCAGTGCTAGAGATTTGGGAGCGTATAGCAATCAGCCCCAGCATTTT	CSARDLGAYSNQPQHF
TRBD1	few	TRBV7-8	TRBJ1-1	17	TGTGCCAGCAGCTCGACTAACAGGGGACATCAACGCACTGAAGCTTTCTTT	CASSSTNRGHQRTEAFF
-	-	TRBV6-2/TRBV6-3	TRBJ2-7	12	TGTGCCAGCAGCCAGACTACGATCGAGCAGTACTTC	CASSQTTIEQYF
TRBD2	-	TRBV20-1	TRBJ2-5	17	TGCAGTGCTAGTAGACCTAGCGGGAGAGAATTACAAGAGACCCAGTACTTC	CSASRPSGRELQETQYF
TRBD2	few	TRBV6-1	TRBJ2-1	14	TGTGCCAGCAGTGAAAGCCCCGGACTAGCGGGAGTGTCCTTC	CASSESPGLAGVSF
TRBD2	few	TRBV5-5	TRBJ2-3	19	TGTGCCAGCAGCTTGATCGGCGGTAGCGGGAGAGGAAGCACAGATACGCAGTATTTT	CASSLIGGSGRGSTDTQYF
-	-	TRBV20-1	TRBJ2-7	11	TGCAGTGCTAGACAGGTCGTCGAGCAGTACTTC	CSARQVVEQYF
-	few	TRBV29-1	TRBJ2-3	12	TGCAGCGTCGGGGACAACACAGATACGCAGTATTTT	CSVGDNTDTQYF
TRBD1	many	TRBV5-1	TRBJ2-2	15	TGCGCCAGCAAGGGACAGGGCGGACAGAACGGGGAGCTGTTTTTT	CASKGQGGQNGELFF
-	-	TRBV20-1	TRBJ2-3	11	TGCAGTGCTATGGGCACAGATACGCAGTATTTT	CSAMGTDTQYF
-	many	TRBV2	TRBJ2-1	15	TGTGCCAGCAGTGAAGGTCCAGCCCCGGGACTCACGGGTTTCTTC	CASSEGPAPGLTGFF
-	-	TRBV19	TRBJ2-3	13	TGTGCCAGTAGTACACTAGGAACAGATACGCAGTATTTT	CASSTLGTDTQYF
-	many	TRBV27	TRBJ1-6	15	TGTGCCAGCAGTAGCGGGACAACCTATAATTCACCCCTCCACTTT	CASSSGTTYNSPLHF
-	many	TRBV6-2/TRBV6-3	TRBJ2-7	12	TGTGCCAGCAGTTCGTCCTACAGGGAGCAGTACTTC	CASSSSYREQYF